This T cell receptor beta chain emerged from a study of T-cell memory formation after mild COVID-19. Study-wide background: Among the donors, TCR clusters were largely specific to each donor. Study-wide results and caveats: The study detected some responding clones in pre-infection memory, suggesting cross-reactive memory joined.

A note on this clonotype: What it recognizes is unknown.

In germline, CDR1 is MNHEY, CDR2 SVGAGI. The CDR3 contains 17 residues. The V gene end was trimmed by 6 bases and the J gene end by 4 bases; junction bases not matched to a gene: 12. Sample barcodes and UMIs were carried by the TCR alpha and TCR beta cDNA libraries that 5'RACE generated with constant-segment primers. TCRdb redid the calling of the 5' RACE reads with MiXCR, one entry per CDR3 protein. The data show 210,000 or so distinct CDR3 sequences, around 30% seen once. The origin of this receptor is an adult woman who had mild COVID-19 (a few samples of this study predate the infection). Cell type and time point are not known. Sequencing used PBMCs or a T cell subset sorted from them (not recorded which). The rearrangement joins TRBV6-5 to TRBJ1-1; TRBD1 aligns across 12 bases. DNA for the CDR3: TGTGCCAGCAGACGCGGGGGACAGGGGGCTCGGAGCACTGAAGCTTTCTTT. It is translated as CASRRGGQGARSTEAFF.